The T cell receptor (beta chain) described here comes from a study of human T cells and chemical hapten exposure. Time point described: pre-sensitization, week 0. Treatment here: therapeutic diphenylcyclopropenone sensitization with weekly scalp DPC. Suited to DPC and affected by alopecia, the donors ranged from 18 to 70 years old. The starting material, unfractionated whole blood, was used for total RNA extraction. What the library attached to individual cDNA molecules were unique molecular identifiers. TCRdb reanalysed the RACE reads using MiXCR and keeps one entry per CDR3 protein. Of 300,000 to 450,000 distinct CDR3 sequences in the sample, roughly 5% were seen once. Only a few counts were recorded for this clonotype. This CDR3 contains 13 residues. Germline-derived CDR1 and CDR2 are LNHDA and SQIVND (reference sequence). Trimming pared 3 bases from V and 7 bases from J, leaving 10 bases between.

This chain links TRBV19 with TRBJ2-1, with D perhaps TRBD2 (6 bases). The sequenced sample was whole blood, obtained in connection with sensitization to the hapten diphenylcyclopropenone (DPC). The TCR originated in a woman in her fifties or sixties with alopecia areata. Some clones in this sample may be carry-over from other donors' samples. The CDR3 DNA sequence: TGTGCCAGTAGTATCGCGGGGCCGAATGAGCAGTTCTTC. It specifies CASSIAGPNEQFF. The full variable domain, rest sourced from reference TRBV19 and TRBJ2-1, is DGGITQSPKYLFRKEGQNVTLSCEQNLNHDAMYWYRQDPGQGLRLIYYSQIVNDFQKGDIAEGYSVSREKKESFPLTVTSAQKNPTAFYLCASSIAGPNEQFFGPGTRLTVL.